The 29 T cell receptor beta chains below come from one sample, sequenced in a study of shared clonotypes between healthy human individuals. The assay was immunoSEQ multiplex PCR, and TCRdb's table has in-frame clones only and misses some. The sample lists fewer than 650,000 clones, roughly four fifths seen once, with 10% to 15% in the top ten. What was sequenced was PBMCs. Source of these receptors: a middle-aged woman in good health. Some clones in this sample may be carry-over from other donors' samples.

The chain has TRBV18 and TRBJ2-7, with 12 bases that match TRBD2. CDR1 is KGHSH, CDR2 LQKENI, per germline. Trimming at V came to 3 bases and at J to 7 bases, leaving 7 bases not matched to a gene. CDR3 length: 15 residues. The CDR3 region is CASSPGTSGFSEQYF. The DNA for the CDR3 is TGTGCCAGCTCACCCGGGACTAGCGGGTTCAGTGAGCAGTACTTC.

This chain links TRBV28 with TRBJ2-7; TRBD2 might be the D (7 bases). Germline V gene sequence: CDR1 MDHEN, CDR2 SYDVKM. This CDR3 contains 15 residues. Trimming pared 6 bases from V and 0 bases from J, leaving 15 bases between. Here the CDR3 DNA reads TGTGCCAGCAGCCTCTGGGGGGGGCTCTCCTACGAGCAGTACTTC. Its translation is CASSLWGGLSYEQYF.

The genes are TRBV6-5 and TRBJ2-7; 7 bases are shared with TRBD1. The junction had 5 bases not matched to a gene; V was cut back by 6 bases and J by 3 bases. The CDR3 is made up of 13 amino acids. Germline loops: CDR1 MNHEY, CDR2 SVGAGI. The CDR3 spells CASSRNRGYEQYF. The DNA for the CDR3 is TGTGCCAGCAGCAGGAACAGGGGCTACGAGCAGTACTTC.

The V and J genes are TRBV28 and TRBJ1-5; possibly TRBD1 for D (5 bases). Trimming took off 4 bases at V and 2 bases at J, with 15 bases between the two ends. Germline V gives CDR1 MDHEN, CDR2 SYDVKM. The CDR3 contains 16 residues. The DNA of the CDR3 is TGTGCCAGCAGTTCCTTGACAGAGGCGGGCAATCAGCCCCAGCATTTT. Its translation: CASSSLTEAGNQPQHF.

This chain uses TRBV29-1 with TRBJ2-7, with D uncertain. Germline V gene data show CDR1 as SQVTM and CDR2 as ANQGSEA. Trimming took off 2 bases at V and 4 bases at J, with 9 bases between the two ends. The CDR3 spans 12 residues. The CDR3 region is CSVEIWGYEQYF. The CDR3 region has the DNA TGCAGCGTTGAAATCTGGGGATACGAGCAGTACTTC.

This clone was found a few times. The rearrangement uses TRBV4-2 and TRBJ2-4; 8 nucleotides line up with TRBD1. The CDR3 is made up of 15 amino acids. CDR1 is LGHNA, CDR2 YNFKEQ, per germline. Germline trimming cut 1 base from V and 8 bases from J; bases unmatched to any gene: 7. CDR3 sequence reads: CASSQAQGATHIQYF. The DNA for the CDR3 is TGTGCCAGCAGCCAAGCCCAGGGGGCTACCCACATTCAGTACTTC.

This clone has just one count. V gene TRBV6-7 combines with J gene TRBJ1-4, with 8 bases aligning to TRBD1. TRBV6-7 qualifies as an ORF whose function is uncertain. CDR3 size: 16 residues. V lost 0 bases, J lost 7 bases, and 7 bases stayed unmatched. This CDR3 is CASSYSAGGRGEKLFF. In DNA, the CDR3 is TGTGCCAGCAGTTACTCGGCAGGGGGCCGGGGTGAAAAACTGTTTTTT.

This clone was seen a handful of times. The CDR3 region is CASSASTGELFF. The CDR3 nucleotides read TGTGCCAGCAGTGCGAGCACCGGGGAGCTGTTTTTT. The V call is TRBV2, the J call TRBJ2-2; D remains unclear. Germline V CDR1 and CDR2: SNHLY, FYNNEI. The CDR3 spans 12 residues. The germline V and J ends were trimmed by 4 bases and 4 bases, with 4 bases remaining between them. Looking up the rest from reference TRBV2 and TRBJ2-2 gives the full variable domain: EPEVTQTPSHQVTQMGQEVILRCVPISNHLYFYWYRQILGQKVEFLVSFYNNEISEKSEIFDDQFSVERPDGSNFTLKIRSTKLEDSAMYFCASSASTGELFFGEGSRLTVL.

The CDR3 protein is CASRSDGGSYGYTF. The CDR3 DNA reads as TGCGCCAGCAGGTCGGACGGGGGGTCCTATGGCTACACCTTC. V and J are TRBV5-1 and TRBJ1-2; a weak D match, TRBD1 (5 bases). The V end was cut by 5 bases, the J end by 4 bases, with 15 bases between. CDR3 length: 14 residues. Germline assignment: CDR1 SGHRS and CDR2 YFSETQ.

The chain combines TRBV19 with TRBJ2-7, with D uncertain. This CDR3 region has 14 residues. The germline V gene has CDR1 LNHDA and CDR2 SQIVND (reference sequence). V lost 2 bases to trimming and J lost 6 bases, with 14 bases between them. This CDR3 is CASSIPDLSGEQYF. CDR3 DNA: TGTGCCAGTAGTATACCGGACCTCTCGGGCGAGCAGTACTTC.

The chain links TRBV18 to TRBJ1-5; unclear D gene. Germline values: CDR1 KGHSH, CDR2 LQKENI. CDR3 length: 15 residues. V dropped 3 bases and J dropped 2 bases, with 11 bases sitting between them. The CDR3 protein is CASSPDMWGNQPQHF. The CDR3 DNA reads as TGTGCCAGCTCACCTGACATGTGGGGCAATCAGCCCCAGCATTTT.

The chain's CDR3 is CASSTDSTDTQYF. In DNA, the CDR3 is TGTGCCAGCAGCACCGACAGCACAGATACGCAGTATTTT. The rearrangement links TRBV28 to TRBJ2-3; D unresolved. V lost 6 bases and J 0 bases, leaving 7 bases between the germline ends. CDR1 is MDHEN and CDR2 is SYDVKM in the germline V gene. This CDR3 spans 13 amino acids.

The chain links TRBV11-2 to TRBJ2-6; 9 bases line up with TRBD1. The J segment lost 4 bases and the V segment lost 6 bases, leaving 7 bases of the junction unmatched. Germline CDR1 and CDR2: SGHAT and FQNNGV. The CDR3 has 16 residues. CDR3 sequence reads: CASSSHRGQGANVLTF. In nucleotides, the CDR3 is TGTGCCAGCAGTTCCCACAGGGGGCAAGGGGCCAACGTCCTGACTTTC.

Details on this clone: A far larger clone is a single base away, which makes a read error likely. Additional DNA sequences in this sample encode the identical CDR3. This rearrangement joins TRBV9 to TRBJ2-3; no reliable D call. Trimming took 0 bases from V and 0 from J, leaving 5 bases between them. Germline V gene lookup returns CDR1 SGDLS and CDR2 YYNGEE. This CDR3 is built from 14 residues. CDR3 bases: TGTGCCAGCAGCGTAGCGAGTAGCACAGATACGCAGTATTTT. Amino acid sequence: CASSVASSTDTQYF. Full variable domain (outside the CDR3, taken from reference TRBV9 and TRBJ2-3): DSGVTQTPKHLITATGQRVTLRCSPRSGDLSVYWYQQSLDQGLQFLIQYYNGEERAKGNILERFSAQQFPDLHSELNLSSLELGDSALYFCASSVASSTDTQYFGPGTRLTVL.

This clone was counted once. Only one base separates this from a far larger clonotype, so it likely reflects a read error. J is TRBJ2-2 and V is TRBV30, with D uncertain. The CDR3 has 14 amino acids. Germline CDR1 GTSNPN, CDR2 SVGIG (reference sequence). As DNA, the CDR3 is TGTGCCCGGAGTCGGGTAGGGTTGTACGGGGAGCTGTTTTTT. It yields the protein CARSRVGLYGELFF.

This clone was seen a few times. A far larger clone is one nucleotide away, so this likely arose from a read error. As the CDR3 is not closed by the conserved phenylalanine or tryptophan, this likely results from a read error. The chain is built from TRBV6-6 and TRBJ1-2; 7 bases are shared with TRBD1. This CDR3 comprises 14 residues. The junction had 5 bases not matched to a gene; V was cut back by 6 bases and J by 1 base. The germline V gene has CDR1 MNHNY and CDR2 SVGAGI (reference sequence). CDR3 coding DNA: TGTGCCAGCAGCACCACAGGGGTTAACTATGGCTACACCCTC. Protein: CASSTTGVNYGYTL.

This clone appeared once. The rearrangement links TRBV6-6 to TRBJ2-7; D is unclear. Germline V CDR1 and CDR2: MNHNY, SVGAGI (reference sequence). The CDR3 runs to 14 residues. The germline V and J ends were trimmed by 6 bases and 1 base, with 13 bases remaining between them. Here the CDR3 DNA reads TGTGCCAGCAGGTACACAGACGGGTCCTACGAGCAGTACTTC. It codes for CASRYTDGSYEQYF.

The rearrangement joins TRBV7-8 to TRBJ2-7; D might be TRBD2 (6 bases). The CDR3 totals 15 residues. Looked up from germline, CDR1 is SGHVS and CDR2 is FQNEAQ. Trimming removed 5 bases at V and 2 bases at J, with 16 bases between. Here the CDR3 reads CASSPDVRTTYEQYF. CDR3 DNA: TGTGCCAGCAGCCCCGACGTGCGGACTACCTACGAGCAGTACTTC.

This sequence joins TRBV2 and TRBJ2-2; no clear D gene. Between the trimmed V and J ends, which lost 4 bases and 7 bases, there was a span of 16 bases. Per germline, CDR1 SNHLY and CDR2 FYNNEI. This CDR3 comprises 15 residues. The CDR3 DNA sequence: TGTGCCAGCAGTGGGCAAGCCGGTACGTTCGGGGAGCTGTTTTTT. It codes for CASSGQAGTFGELFF. The full variable domain, in which reference TRBV2 and TRBJ2-2 provide the parts outside the CDR3, is EPEVTQTPSHQVTQMGQEVILRCVPISNHLYFYWYRQILGQKVEFLVSFYNNEISEKSEIFDDQFSVERPDGSNFTLKIRSTKLEDSAMYFCASSGQAGTFGELFFGEGSRLTVL.

V is TRBV7-8 and J is TRBJ2-5, with TRBD1 as a possible D gene (5 bases). V shed 5 bases and J shed 5 bases, with 15 bases lying between them. From germline, CDR1 is SGHVS and CDR2 FQNEAQ. The CDR3 loop spans 14 amino acids. CDR3: CASSPRQILETQYF. The CDR3, as DNA: TGTGCCAGCAGCCCGAGACAGATTTTGGAGACCCAGTACTTC.

The V gene is TRBV7-3, the J gene TRBJ2-3; 12 bases match TRBD2. The junction had 7 bases not matched to a gene; V was cut back by 2 bases and J by 4 bases. Germline-derived CDR1 and CDR2 are SGHTA and FQGTGA. The CDR3 contains 17 residues. The CDR3 spells CASSLSPTSGSADTQYF. The CDR3, as DNA: TGTGCCAGCAGCTTATCCCCGACTAGCGGGAGTGCAGATACGCAGTATTTT.

The CDR3 DNA is TGTGCCAGCAGTTTCACCCCCTCTAGCACAGATACGCAGTATTTT. Its protein product is CASSFTPSSTDTQYF. V and J are TRBV28 and TRBJ2-3, with no clear D. Germline values: CDR1 MDHEN, CDR2 SYDVKM. V lost 3 bases and J lost 0, with 10 bases in between. This CDR3 is 15 amino acids long.

This clone has only a few counts. The V and J genes are TRBV7-3 and TRBJ1-5, with D possibly being TRBD1 (5 bases). CDR3 size: 14 residues. From germline, CDR1 is SGHTA and CDR2 FQGTGA. V was cut by 2 bases and J by 7 bases, with 12 bases left in between. This CDR3 reads CASSLLGRGQPQHF. The CDR3 DNA reads TGTGCCAGCAGCTTATTGGGGCGCGGGCAGCCCCAGCATTTT.

The rearrangement joins TRBV5-1 to TRBJ2-1; 15 bases fit TRBD2. Germline trimming cut 4 bases from V and 0 bases from J; bases unmatched to any gene: 8. This CDR3 is built from 19 residues. Germline CDR1 reads SGHRS; CDR2 reads YFSETQ. The CDR3 DNA is TGCGCCAGCAGCCCAGGAGGGACTAGCGGGAGGAGCTCCTACAATGAGCAGTTCTTC. It codes for CASSPGGTSGRSSYNEQFF.

On this clone itself: A read error may be the cause here, since a much bigger clone is one base away. Distinct nucleotide sequences in the sample also encode this CDR3. The V gene is TRBV5-1, the J gene TRBJ2-5, with unresolved D. V was shortened by 2 bases and J by 1 base, with 6 bases between the two germline ends. The germline gives CDR1 SGHRS, CDR2 YFSETQ. There are 13 residues in the CDR3. The CDR3 DNA reads TGCGCCAGCAGCTTAGGTCCCCAAGAGACCCAGTACTTC. It encodes CASSLGPQETQYF.

The chain joins TRBV30 to TRBJ2-7; D gene ambiguous. CDR1 is GTSNPN and CDR2 is SVGIG in the germline V gene (reference sequence). This CDR3 region has 11 residues. V was cut by 0 bases and J by 6 bases, with 6 bases left in between. The CDR3 loop is CAWSVLAEQYF. The CDR3 nucleotides are TGTGCCTGGAGTGTATTGGCCGAGCAGTACTTC.

With respect to this clone: This could be a read error, since a much larger clone is one nucleotide away. The CDR3 nucleotides are TGTGCCAGCAGCTCGACAGTGAACACTGAAGCTTTCTTT. Protein product: CASSSTVNTEAFF. This chain uses TRBV7-2 with TRBJ1-1, with D possibly TRBD1 on 5 matching bases. The V gene lost 4 bases and the J gene lost 0 bases, with 6 bases spanning the gap. CDR3 length: 13 residues. Germline V gives CDR1 SGHTA, CDR2 FQGNSA. The full variable domain, completed using reference TRBV7-2 and TRBJ1-1, is GAGVSQSPSNKVTEKGKDVELRCDPISGHTALYWYRQSLGQGLEFLIYFQGNSAPDKSGLPSDRFSAERTGGSVSTLTIQRTQQEDSAVYLCASSSTVNTEAFFGQGTRLTVV.

The chain recombines TRBV2 with TRBJ2-1; 10 nucleotides agree with TRBD2. CDR1 SNHLY and CDR2 FYNNEI come from the germline V gene. The CDR3 sequence is 14 residues long. V shed 3 bases and J 9 bases; nucleotides not matched to a gene: 5. CDR3 loop: CASSEGSGRLEQFF. CDR3 coding DNA: TGTGCCAGCAGTGAGGGTAGCGGGAGGCTTGAGCAGTTCTTC.

V gene TRBV6-1 combines with J gene TRBJ2-1, with D unclear. The germline gives CDR1 MNHNS, CDR2 SASEGT. V lost 1 base, J lost 5 bases, and 9 bases lay in between. This CDR3 spans 14 amino acids. CDR3 sequence: CASSEGLFNNEQFF. The CDR3 DNA sequence: TGTGCCAGCAGTGAAGGACTTTTCAACAATGAGCAGTTCTTC.